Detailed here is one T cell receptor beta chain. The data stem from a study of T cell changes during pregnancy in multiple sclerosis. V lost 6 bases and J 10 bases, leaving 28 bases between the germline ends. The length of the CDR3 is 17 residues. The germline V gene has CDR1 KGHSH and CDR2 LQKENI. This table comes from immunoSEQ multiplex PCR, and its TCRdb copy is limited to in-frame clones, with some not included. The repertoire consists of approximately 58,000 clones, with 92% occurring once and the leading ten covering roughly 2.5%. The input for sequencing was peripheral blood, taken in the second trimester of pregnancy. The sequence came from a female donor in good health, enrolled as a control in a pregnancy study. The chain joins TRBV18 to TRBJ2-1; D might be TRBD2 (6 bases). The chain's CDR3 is CASSPSRRDNGPGEQFF. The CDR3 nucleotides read TGTGCCAGCTCGCCGAGTCGGAGGGATAACGGTCCTGGAGAGCAGTTCTTC.